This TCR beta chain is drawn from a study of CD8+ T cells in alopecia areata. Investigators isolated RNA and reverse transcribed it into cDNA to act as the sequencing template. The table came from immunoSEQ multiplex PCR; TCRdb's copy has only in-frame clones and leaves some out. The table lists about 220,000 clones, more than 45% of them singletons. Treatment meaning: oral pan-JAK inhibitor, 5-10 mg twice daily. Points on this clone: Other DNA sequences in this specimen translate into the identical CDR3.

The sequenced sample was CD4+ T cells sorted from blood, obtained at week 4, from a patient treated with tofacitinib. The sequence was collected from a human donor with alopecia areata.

The CDR3 region is CSVEGLAGNEQFF. CDR3 in DNA: TGCAGCGTGGAGGGACTAGCGGGGAATGAGCAGTTCTTC. The chain combines TRBV29-1 with TRBJ2-1, with 13 bases fitting TRBD2. J was trimmed by 7 bases and V by 6 bases; bases with no gene match: 3. CDR3 size: 13 residues. Germline lookup yields CDR1 SQVTM and CDR2 ANQGSEA.